This T cell receptor (beta chain) was recovered during a study of control samples from healthy donors and cancer patients. TCRdb's copy holds only in-frame clones and misses some; the assay was immunoSEQ multiplex PCR. The data contain 100,000 or so clones, roughly 87% of them singletons. Germline V gene data show CDR1 as MNHEY and CDR2 as SVGAGI. CDR3 length: 12 residues. The V end was cut by 8 bases, the J end by 8 bases, with 15 bases between. The receptor comes from a woman in her 50s in good health. Sequenced input: blood. This sequence joins TRBV6-5 and TRBJ1-2; no definite D call. CDR3 coding DNA: TGTGCCAGCCGGGCTGGGCTTAACGGCTACACCTTC. This encodes CASRAGLNGYTF.